These 31 T cell receptor beta chains were sequenced from one sample in a study of shared clonotypes between healthy human individuals. Sequencing was performed with immunoSEQ multiplex PCR; in TCRdb, only in-frame clones are kept and a portion is missing. The table has about 480,000 clones, almost 80% seen once. The sample taken for sequencing was PBMCs. These receptors came from a woman between 40 and 55 years old in good health. Some clones in this sample may be carry-over from other donors' samples.

The chain joins TRBV28 to TRBJ2-7; D ambiguous. Trimming pared 7 bases from V and 6 bases from J, leaving 25 bases between. Per the germline V gene, CDR1 is MDHEN and CDR2 is SYDVKM. CDR3 size: 16 residues. For the CDR3, the DNA is TGTGCCAGCAACCCCTCACGGGCCGACGTAGGCAGCGAGCAGTACTTC. This encodes CASNPSRADVGSEQYF. Full variable domain (outside the CDR3, taken from reference TRBV28 and TRBJ2-7): DVKVTQSSRYLVKRTGEKVFLECVQDMDHENMFWYRQDPGLGLRLIYFSYDVKMKEKGDIPEGYSVSREKKERFSLILESASTNQTSMYLCASNPSRADVGSEQYFGPGTRLTVT.

V gene TRBV5-1 combines with J gene TRBJ2-1, with TRBD2 identical over 8 bases. Trimming took 4 bases from V and 0 from J; bases not matched to a gene: 3. From germline, CDR1 is SGHRS and CDR2 YFSETQ. The CDR3 sequence is 15 residues long. CDR3 sequence (DNA): TGCGCCAGCAGCCAAACTAGCGGCTCCTACAATGAGCAGTTCTTC. It is translated as CASSQTSGSYNEQFF.

This sequence joins TRBV19 and TRBJ2-7, with 8 bases that match TRBD2. The CDR3 length is 11 residues. In germline, CDR1 is LNHDA, CDR2 SQIVND (reference sequence). With V trimmed by 10 bases and J by 5 bases, 4 bases remained unmatched. The CDR3, as DNA: TGTGCCACCCGGGAGGGGGACGAGCAGTACTTC. Residues: CATREGDEQYF.

In its sample, this clone was seen once. The chain recombines TRBV7-8 with TRBJ1-5; the D is unclear. CDR1 SGHVS and CDR2 FQNEAQ come from the germline V gene. The CDR3 contains 13 residues. With 1 base removed from V and 7 bases from J, the gap between germline ends came to 8 bases. The CDR3 is CASSLDEVQPQHF. CDR3 coding DNA: TGTGCCAGCAGCTTAGATGAAGTGCAGCCCCAGCATTTT.

The chain couples TRBV5-3 to TRBJ1-2; the D is unclear. TRBV5-3 is treated as an ORF (open reading frame) with a function not yet certain. CDR3 length equals 15 residues. The V end was cut by 4 bases, the J end by 7 bases, with 20 bases between. The CDR3 DNA is TGTGCCAGAAGCCCCGTGCGGGTCCTAGGGTCTGGCTACACCTTC. It codes for CARSPVRVLGSGYTF.

V is TRBV7-9 and J is TRBJ2-3; D remains ambiguous. V lost 1 base to trimming and J lost 7 bases, with 6 bases between them. Per the germline V gene, CDR1 is SEHNR and CDR2 is FQNEAQ (reference sequence). This CDR3 has 12 residues. The CDR3 here is CASSLEAYTQYF. CDR3 coding DNA: TGTGCCAGCAGCTTAGAGGCGTATACGCAGTATTTT.

The chain employs TRBV11-3 and TRBJ2-5; D gene unclear. This CDR3 is 15 amino acids long. CDR1 SGHNT and CDR2 YENEEA come from the germline V gene. V was cut by 1 base and J by 2 bases, with 11 bases left in between. CDR3 nucleotides: TGTGCCAGCAGCTTAGCCCCAGGAAGGCAAGAGACCCAGTACTTC. This codes for CASSLAPGRQETQYF.

The chain links TRBV27 to TRBJ2-5; TRBD2 is a possible D gene (6 bases). V shed 6 bases and J shed 5 bases, with 19 bases lying between them. The length of the CDR3 is 15 residues. Germline V lookup: CDR1 MNHEY, CDR2 SMNVEV (reference sequence). CDR3 sequence: CASSPNFGRTETQYF. As DNA, the CDR3 is TGTGCCAGCAGCCCCAATTTTGGGAGGACTGAGACCCAGTACTTC.

This sequence joins TRBV7-9 and TRBJ1-5; 7 nucleotides line up with TRBD1. Germline CDR1 reads SEHNR; CDR2 reads FQNEAQ (reference sequence). The CDR3 extends over 15 amino acids. Germline trimming cut 5 bases from V and 5 bases from J; bases unmatched to any gene: 9. CDR3 sequence reads: CASSGRGQGDQPQHF. The CDR3 bases are TGTGCCAGCAGCGGGAGAGGGCAGGGGGATCAGCCCCAGCATTTT.

This chain connects TRBV5-6 to TRBJ2-7; 13 nucleotides agree with TRBD2. The CDR3 extends over 18 amino acids. Germline V gives CDR1 SGHDT, CDR2 YYEEEE. V lost 0 bases to trimming and J lost 3 bases; unmatched junction nucleotides: 9. For the CDR3, the DNA is TGTGCCAGCAGCTTGGGACTAGCGGGAGGAAGTCTGGTCTACGAGCAGTACTTC. Protein product: CASSLGLAGGSLVYEQYF.

This clone was seen just once. The chain links TRBV18 to TRBJ2-2; TRBD1 matches at 9 bases. Germline loops: CDR1 KGHSH, CDR2 LQKENI. This CDR3 region has 15 residues. V was clipped by 6 bases and J by 4 bases; unmatched bases: 6. The CDR3 here is CASSLSTGGTGELFF. CDR3 in DNA: TGTGCCAGCTCGCTTTCGACAGGGGGCACCGGGGAGCTGTTTTTT.

This rearrangement joins TRBV30 to TRBJ2-7; D is possibly TRBD2 (5 bases). Germline V lookup: CDR1 GTSNPN, CDR2 SVGIG (reference sequence). The V end lost 0 bases, the J end lost 5 bases, and 11 bases lay between the germline ends. The CDR3 is 13 residues long. CDR3: CAWSVPEGHEQYF. The CDR3, as DNA: TGTGCCTGGAGTGTCCCTGAGGGTCACGAGCAGTACTTC.

This CDR3 is CASSTGPQNTGELFF. DNA of the CDR3: TGCGCCAGCAGCACGGGACCACAGAACACCGGGGAGCTGTTTTTT. V usage is TRBV10-1 and J usage is TRBJ2-2, with D perhaps matching TRBD1 or TRBD2 (5 bases each). Germline V CDR1 and CDR2: WNHNN, SYGVQD (reference sequence). V was trimmed by 6 bases and J by 1 base, leaving 12 bases between them. This CDR3 spans 15 amino acids.

V gene TRBV18 combines with J gene TRBJ2-7; either TRBD1 or TRBD2 may supply D (7 bases each). This CDR3 has 14 amino acids. Between the trimmed V and J ends, which lost 2 bases and 5 bases, there was a span of 13 bases. Germline CDR1 reads KGHSH; CDR2 reads LQKENI. The CDR3 reads CASSPSRGGDEQYF. The DNA for the CDR3 is TGTGCCAGCTCACCATCCAGGGGGGGGGACGAGCAGTACTTC.

V and J are TRBV5-5 and TRBJ2-2; TRBD1 might be the D (5 bases). This CDR3 is built from 15 residues. Trimming pared 0 bases from V and 4 bases from J, leaving 10 bases between. CDR1 and CDR2 from the germline V gene are SGHKS and YYEKEE (reference sequence). The CDR3 region has the DNA TGTGCCAGCAGCTTGGCGGCAGGGCCCACCGGGGAGCTGTTTTTT. Translated, it gives CASSLAAGPTGELFF.

About this clone itself: Other DNA sequences in the same sample also yield this CDR3. The genes are TRBV4-2 and TRBJ2-3; the D is unclear. The V end was cut by 0 bases, the J end by 6 bases, with 10 bases between. There are 14 residues in the CDR3. Germline V gene sequence: CDR1 LGHNA, CDR2 YNFKEQ. The CDR3 DNA sequence: TGTGCCAGCAGCCAAGATCGGGCTTCCGATACGCAGTATTTT. The encoded protein is CASSQDRASDTQYF.

The chain carries TRBV28 and TRBJ2-6, with D perhaps being TRBD1 or TRBD2 (6 bases each). Trimming took off 4 bases at V and 2 bases at J, with 24 bases between the two ends. The germline CDR1 and CDR2 sequences are MDHEN and SYDVKM. The length of the CDR3 is 20 residues. CDR3 loop: CASSYRGGAGEVTGANVLTF. The CDR3 nucleotides are TGTGCCAGCAGTTATAGGGGCGGGGCAGGGGAGGTGACTGGGGCCAACGTCCTGACTTTC.

V usage is TRBV7-8 and J usage is TRBJ1-5; the match to TRBD1 covers 7 bases. The CDR3 spans 15 residues. With V trimmed by 5 bases and J by 7 bases, 11 bases remained unmatched. Looked up from germline, CDR1 is SGHVS and CDR2 is FQNEAQ. The CDR3, as DNA: TGTGCCAGCAGCGGCGGTAGGGGGCTTGGCCAGCCCCAGCATTTT. This encodes CASSGGRGLGQPQHF.

V and J are TRBV18 and TRBJ2-2; the D gene could be TRBD1 or TRBD2 (5 bases each). Germline CDR1 KGHSH, CDR2 LQKENI. This CDR3 has 14 amino acids. V was shortened by 1 base and J by 3 bases, with 6 bases between the two germline ends. The DNA of the CDR3 is TGTGCCAGCTCACCACGGGGGTACACCGGGGAGCTGTTTTTT. It is translated as CASSPRGYTGELFF. Full variable domain (rest looked up from reference TRBV18 and TRBJ2-2): NAGVMQNPRHLVRRRGQEARLRCSPMKGHSHVYWYRQLPEEGLKFMVYLQKENIIDESGMPKERFSAEFPKEGPSILRIQQVVRGDSAAYFCASSPRGYTGELFFGEGSRLTVL.

V is TRBV27 and J is TRBJ2-3; the D gene is possibly TRBD2 (6 bases). Trimming took 2 bases from V and 1 from J, leaving 10 bases between them. There are 15 residues in the CDR3. Germline CDR1 and CDR2: MNHEY and SMNVEV (reference sequence). CDR3: CASSLTGGGTDTQYF. The CDR3 DNA reads TGTGCCAGCAGTTTAACAGGAGGGGGCACAGATACGCAGTATTTT.

The chain is built from TRBV5-4 and TRBJ2-5, with 11 bases aligning to TRBD2. The CDR3 is made up of 15 amino acids. Trimming at V came to 4 bases and at J to 3 bases, leaving 5 bases not matched to a gene. Germline V CDR1 and CDR2: SGHNT, YYREEE (reference sequence). CDR3 DNA: TGTGCCAGCAGCACCGGGACTAGCGGAAAAGAGACCCAGTACTTC. Protein: CASSTGTSGKETQYF. The variable domain in full, with the rest retrieved from reference TRBV5-4 and TRBJ2-5, is ETGVTQSPTHLIKTRGQQVTLRCSSQSGHNTVSWYQQALGQGPQFIFQYYREEENGRGNFPPRFSGLQFPNYSSELNVNALELDDSALYLCASSTGTSGKETQYFGPGTRLLVL.

V usage is TRBV30 and J usage is TRBJ2-7; TRBD2 matches at 7 bases. CDR3 length: 13 amino acids. Germline-derived CDR1 and CDR2 are GTSNPN and SVGIG (reference sequence). V was pared by 4 bases and J by 1 base, with 4 bases of the junction left unmatched. The CDR3 loop reads CAWNRGGSYEQYF. In DNA form, the CDR3 reads TGTGCCTGGAATCGCGGGGGTTCCTACGAGCAGTACTTC.

V and J are TRBV15 and TRBJ1-6; TRBD1 agrees at 9 bases. V gave up 3 bases and J gave up 8 bases; unmatched junction bases: 5. CDR1 is LNHNV, CDR2 YYDKDF, per germline (reference sequence). This CDR3 is 15 amino acids long. CDR3 nucleotides: TGTGCCACCAGCAGGGGGGGACAGGGAGATTCACCCCTCCACTTT. Protein product: CATSRGGQGDSPLHF.

For this clone: Other nucleotide sequences in the sample specify the same CDR3. The rearrangement joins TRBV5-6 to TRBJ2-5; no clear D gene. The CDR3 loop spans 11 amino acids. Trimming removed 0 bases at V and 3 bases at J, with 0 bases between. Germline CDR1 and CDR2: SGHDT and YYEEEE. The DNA of the CDR3 is TGTGCCAGCAGCTTGGAAGAGACCCAGTACTTC. It translates to CASSLEETQYF.

The rearrangement joins TRBV6-5 to TRBJ1-1; D remains ambiguous. The V and J ends lost 2 bases and 13 bases respectively, with 11 bases between them. The germline V gene has CDR1 MNHEY and CDR2 SVGAGI. CDR3 length equals 11 residues. CDR3 DNA: TGTGCCAGCAGTTACGCGGGTTTAGTTTTCTTT. Its protein is CASSYAGLVFF.

The chain is built from TRBV4-2 and TRBJ2-1; 7 bases fit TRBD1. The germline CDR1 and CDR2 sequences are LGHNA and YNFKEQ. There are 15 residues in the CDR3. V shed 3 bases and J 7 bases; nucleotides not matched to a gene: 9. CDR3 sequence reads: CASSQTGTNPNEQFF. The CDR3 DNA is TGTGCCAGCAGCCAGACAGGGACCAACCCAAATGAGCAGTTCTTC.

The chain employs TRBV5-6 and TRBJ2-1; D is perhaps TRBD2 (5 bases). The CDR3 is made up of 13 amino acids. Deletions cut 5 bases from V and 5 bases from J, with 11 bases between. Germline values: CDR1 SGHDT, CDR2 YYEEEE. The CDR3 DNA follows: TGTGCCAGCAGTACGGACTTTAACAATGAGCAGTTCTTC. Amino acids: CASSTDFNNEQFF.

The chain is built from TRBV29-1 and TRBJ2-2; TRBD1 aligns across 9 bases. V lost 3 bases to trimming and J lost 5 bases; unmatched junction nucleotides: 10. The CDR3 totals 16 residues. CDR1 and CDR2 (germline): SQVTM, ANQGSEA. As DNA, the CDR3 is TGCAGCGTTGAGCCGAGGACAGGGGAGTTGACCGGGGAGCTGTTTTTT. Protein: CSVEPRTGELTGELFF.

With respect to this clone: The junction differs from germline at one of its ends, possibly a read error. The rearrangement links TRBV7-7 to TRBJ2-1; TRBD2 matches at 13 bases. CDR1 and CDR2 (germline): SSHAT, FNYEAQ (reference sequence). The CDR3 covers 15 residues. CDR3 loop: CASSRGLAGADEQFF. The CDR3 DNA reads TGTGCTAGCAGCCGAGGACTAGCGGGAGCGGATGAGCAGTTCTTC.

As for this clone: One junction end disagrees with the germline gene, perhaps due to a read error. Other DNA sequences from this sample encode an identical CDR3 as well. This rearrangement joins TRBV7-2 to TRBJ2-1; 8 bases are shared with TRBD2. The CDR3 is made up of 14 amino acids. CDR1 is SGHTA and CDR2 is FQGNSA in the germline V gene. The CDR3: CASSGLASYNEQFF. CDR3 coding DNA: TGTGCCAGCAGCGGACTAGCTTCCTACAATGAACAGTTCTTC.

This chain joins TRBV7-2 and TRBJ2-7; D unclear. Germline CDR1 is SGHTA and CDR2 is FQGNSA. V was cut by 6 bases and J by 0 bases, with 12 bases left in between. There are 14 residues in the CDR3. CDR3 in amino acids: CASSLEFFSYEQYF. CDR3 in DNA: TGTGCCAGCAGTTTGGAGTTCTTCTCCTACGAGCAGTACTTC.